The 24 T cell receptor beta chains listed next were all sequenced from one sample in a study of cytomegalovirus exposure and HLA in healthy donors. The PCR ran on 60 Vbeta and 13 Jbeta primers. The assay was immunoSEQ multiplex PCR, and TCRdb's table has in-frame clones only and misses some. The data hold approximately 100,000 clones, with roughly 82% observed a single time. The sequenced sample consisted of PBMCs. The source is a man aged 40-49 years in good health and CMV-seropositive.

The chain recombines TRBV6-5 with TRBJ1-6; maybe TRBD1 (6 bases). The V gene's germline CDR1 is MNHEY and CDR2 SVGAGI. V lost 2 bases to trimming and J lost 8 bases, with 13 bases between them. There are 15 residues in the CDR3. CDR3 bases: TGTGCCAGCAGTTACACGACAGGAGAGGATTCACCCCTCCACTTT. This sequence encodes CASSYTTGEDSPLHF.

In nucleotides, the CDR3 is TGCGCCAGCAGCACCAAACAGGATTCCCCGATACGTGGCGGGGAGCTGTTTTTT. This encodes CASSTKQDSPIRGGELFF. The chain has TRBV10-1 and TRBJ2-2; D perhaps matches TRBD1 (5 bases). This CDR3 is built from 18 residues. Per germline, CDR1 WNHNN and CDR2 SYGVQD (reference sequence). V was shortened by 6 bases and J by 7 bases, with 27 bases between the two germline ends.

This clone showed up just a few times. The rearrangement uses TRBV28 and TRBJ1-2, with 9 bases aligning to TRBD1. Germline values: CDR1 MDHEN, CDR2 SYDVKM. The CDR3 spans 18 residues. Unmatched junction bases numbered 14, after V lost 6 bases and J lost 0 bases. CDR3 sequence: CASSASIHRDRANYGYTF. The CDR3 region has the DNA TGTGCCAGCAGCGCATCTATCCACCGGGACAGGGCTAACTATGGCTACACCTTC.

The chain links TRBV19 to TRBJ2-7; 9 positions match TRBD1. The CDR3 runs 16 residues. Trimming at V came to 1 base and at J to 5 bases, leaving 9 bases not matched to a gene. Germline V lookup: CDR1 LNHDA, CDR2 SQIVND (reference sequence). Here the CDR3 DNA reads TGTGCCAGTAGTATAGGGGCGGGACAGGGTGTCCACGAGCAGTACTTC. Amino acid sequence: CASSIGAGQGVHEQYF.

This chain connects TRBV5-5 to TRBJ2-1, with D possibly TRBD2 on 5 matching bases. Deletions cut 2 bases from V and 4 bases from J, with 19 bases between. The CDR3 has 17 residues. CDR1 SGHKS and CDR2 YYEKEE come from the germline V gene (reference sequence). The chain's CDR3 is CASSFLPRLSFYNEQFF. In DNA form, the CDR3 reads TGTGCCAGCAGCTTCCTACCCCGACTATCTTTTTACAATGAGCAGTTCTTC.

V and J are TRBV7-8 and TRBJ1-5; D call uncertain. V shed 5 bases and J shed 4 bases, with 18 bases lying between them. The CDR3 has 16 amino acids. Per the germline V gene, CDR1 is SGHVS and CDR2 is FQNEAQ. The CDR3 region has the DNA TGTGCCAGCAGCCCCCGGGTCGCGCAACCAAATCAGCCCCAGCATTTT. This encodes CASSPRVAQPNQPQHF.

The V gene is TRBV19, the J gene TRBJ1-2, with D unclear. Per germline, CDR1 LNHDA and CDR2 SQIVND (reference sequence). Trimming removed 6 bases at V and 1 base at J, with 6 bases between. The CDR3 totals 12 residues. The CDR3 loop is CASRYINYGYTF. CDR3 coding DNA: TGTGCCAGTAGGTATATTAACTATGGCTACACCTTC.

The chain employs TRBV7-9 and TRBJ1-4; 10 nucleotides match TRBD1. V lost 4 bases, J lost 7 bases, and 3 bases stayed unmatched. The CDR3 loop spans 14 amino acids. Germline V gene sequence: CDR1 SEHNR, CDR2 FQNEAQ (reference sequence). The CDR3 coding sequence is TGTGCCAGCAGCTCGGACAGGGGGGGTGAAAAACTGTTTTTT. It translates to CASSSDRGGEKLFF.

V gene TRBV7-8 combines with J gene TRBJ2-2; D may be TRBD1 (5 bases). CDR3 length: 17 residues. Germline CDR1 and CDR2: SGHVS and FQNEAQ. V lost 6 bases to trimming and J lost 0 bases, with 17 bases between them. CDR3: CASRKGIGWANTGELFF. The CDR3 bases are TGTGCCAGCAGGAAGGGGATAGGATGGGCGAACACCGGGGAGCTGTTTTTT.

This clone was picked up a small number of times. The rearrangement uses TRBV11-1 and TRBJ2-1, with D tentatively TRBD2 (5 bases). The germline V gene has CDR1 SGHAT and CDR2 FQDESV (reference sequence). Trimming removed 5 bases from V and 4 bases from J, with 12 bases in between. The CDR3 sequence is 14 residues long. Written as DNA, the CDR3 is TGTGCCAGCAGCCCCCGGACTGGTTACAATGAGCAGTTCTTC. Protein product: CASSPRTGYNEQFF.

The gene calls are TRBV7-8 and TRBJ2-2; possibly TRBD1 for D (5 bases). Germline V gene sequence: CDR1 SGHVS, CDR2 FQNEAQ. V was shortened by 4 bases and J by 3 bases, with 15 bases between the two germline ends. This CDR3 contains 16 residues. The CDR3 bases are TGTGCCAGCAGCTCCGCAGGGCGTAGAGACACCGGGGAGCTGTTTTTT. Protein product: CASSSAGRRDTGELFF.

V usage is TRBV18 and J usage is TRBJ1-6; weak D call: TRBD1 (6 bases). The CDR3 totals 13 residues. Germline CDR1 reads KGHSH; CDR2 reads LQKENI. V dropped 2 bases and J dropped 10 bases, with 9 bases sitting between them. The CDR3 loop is CASSPTGWSPLHF. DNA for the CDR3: TGTGCCAGCTCACCAACAGGGTGGTCACCCCTCCACTTT.

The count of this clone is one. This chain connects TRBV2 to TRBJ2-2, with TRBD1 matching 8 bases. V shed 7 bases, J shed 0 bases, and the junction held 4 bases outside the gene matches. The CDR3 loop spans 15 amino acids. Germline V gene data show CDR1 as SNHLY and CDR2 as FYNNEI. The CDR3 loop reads CASKGQVANTGELFF. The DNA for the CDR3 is TGTGCCAGCAAGGGACAGGTCGCGAACACCGGGGAGCTGTTTTTT.

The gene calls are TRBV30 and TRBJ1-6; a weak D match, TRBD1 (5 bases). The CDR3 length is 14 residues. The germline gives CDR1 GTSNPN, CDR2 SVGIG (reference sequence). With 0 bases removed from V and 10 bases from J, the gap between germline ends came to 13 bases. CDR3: CAWSVGQGWSPLHF. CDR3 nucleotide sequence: TGTGCCTGGAGTGTCGGGCAGGGATGGTCACCCCTCCACTTT.

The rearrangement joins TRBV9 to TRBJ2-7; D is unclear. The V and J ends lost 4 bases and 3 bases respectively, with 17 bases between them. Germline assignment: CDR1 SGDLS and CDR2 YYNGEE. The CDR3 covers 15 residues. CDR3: CASSPSQALSYEQYF. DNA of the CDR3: TGTGCCAGCAGCCCCAGCCAGGCGTTGAGCTACGAGCAGTACTTC. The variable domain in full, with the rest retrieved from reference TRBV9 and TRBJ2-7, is DSGVTQTPKHLITATGQRVTLRCSPRSGDLSVYWYQQSLDQGLQFLIQYYNGEERAKGNILERFSAQQFPDLHSELNLSSLELGDSALYFCASSPSQALSYEQYFGPGTRLTVT.

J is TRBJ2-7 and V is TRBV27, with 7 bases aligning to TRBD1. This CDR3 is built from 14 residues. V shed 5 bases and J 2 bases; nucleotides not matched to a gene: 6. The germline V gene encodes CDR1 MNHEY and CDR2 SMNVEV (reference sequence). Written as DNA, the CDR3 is TGTGCCAGCAGTCAGGGGGTGCTTGCCTACGAGCAGTACTTC. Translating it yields CASSQGVLAYEQYF.

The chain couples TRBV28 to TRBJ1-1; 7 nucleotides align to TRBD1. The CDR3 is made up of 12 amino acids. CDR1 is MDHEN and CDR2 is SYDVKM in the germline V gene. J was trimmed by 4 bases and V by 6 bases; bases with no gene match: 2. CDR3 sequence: CASRQGTTEAFF. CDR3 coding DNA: TGTGCCAGCAGACAGGGGACCACTGAAGCTTTCTTT.

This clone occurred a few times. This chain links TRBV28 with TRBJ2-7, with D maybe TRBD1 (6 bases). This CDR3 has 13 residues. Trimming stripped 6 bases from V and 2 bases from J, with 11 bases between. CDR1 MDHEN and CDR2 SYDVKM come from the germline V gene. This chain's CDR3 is CASRNTGPYEQYF. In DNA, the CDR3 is TGTGCCAGCAGGAATACAGGGCCCTACGAGCAGTACTTC.

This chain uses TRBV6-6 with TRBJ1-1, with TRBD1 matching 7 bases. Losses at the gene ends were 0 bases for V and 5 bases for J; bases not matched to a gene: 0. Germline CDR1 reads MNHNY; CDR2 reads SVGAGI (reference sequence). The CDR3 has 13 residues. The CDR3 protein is CASSYSGQTEAFF. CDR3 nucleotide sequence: TGTGCCAGCAGTTACTCGGGACAGACTGAAGCTTTCTTT.

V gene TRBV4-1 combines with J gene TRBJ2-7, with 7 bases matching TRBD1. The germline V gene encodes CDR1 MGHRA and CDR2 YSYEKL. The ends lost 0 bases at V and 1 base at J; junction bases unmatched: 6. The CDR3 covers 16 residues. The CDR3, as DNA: TGCGCCAGCAGCCAAGACGACATGGGACAGTCCTACGAGCAGTACTTC. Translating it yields CASSQDDMGQSYEQYF.

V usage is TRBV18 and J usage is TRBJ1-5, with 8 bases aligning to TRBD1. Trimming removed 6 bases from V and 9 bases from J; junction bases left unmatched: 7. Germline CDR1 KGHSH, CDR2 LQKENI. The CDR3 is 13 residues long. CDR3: CASSTTGVGPQHF. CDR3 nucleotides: TGTGCCAGCTCCACGACAGGGGTAGGGCCCCAGCATTTT.

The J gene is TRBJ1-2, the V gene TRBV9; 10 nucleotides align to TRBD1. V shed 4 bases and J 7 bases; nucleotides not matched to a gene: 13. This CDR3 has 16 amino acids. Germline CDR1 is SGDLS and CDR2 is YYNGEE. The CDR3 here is CASSLGQGPGLGGYTF. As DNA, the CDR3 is TGTGCCAGCAGCCTGGGACAGGGGCCCGGTTTGGGTGGCTACACCTTC.

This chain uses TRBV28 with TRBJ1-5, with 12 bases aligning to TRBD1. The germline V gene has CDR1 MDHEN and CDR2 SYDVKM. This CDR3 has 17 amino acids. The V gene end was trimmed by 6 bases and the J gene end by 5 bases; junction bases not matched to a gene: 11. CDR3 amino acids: CASRSPGQGASHQPQHF. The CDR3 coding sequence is TGTGCCAGCAGATCACCGGGACAGGGGGCGAGCCATCAGCCCCAGCATTTT.

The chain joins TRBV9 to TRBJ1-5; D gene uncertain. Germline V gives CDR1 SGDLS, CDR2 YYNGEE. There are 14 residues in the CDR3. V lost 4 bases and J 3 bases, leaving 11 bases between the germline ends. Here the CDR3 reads CASSRNGDNQPQHF. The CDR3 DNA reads TGTGCCAGCAGCCGCAACGGGGACAATCAGCCCCAGCATTTT.